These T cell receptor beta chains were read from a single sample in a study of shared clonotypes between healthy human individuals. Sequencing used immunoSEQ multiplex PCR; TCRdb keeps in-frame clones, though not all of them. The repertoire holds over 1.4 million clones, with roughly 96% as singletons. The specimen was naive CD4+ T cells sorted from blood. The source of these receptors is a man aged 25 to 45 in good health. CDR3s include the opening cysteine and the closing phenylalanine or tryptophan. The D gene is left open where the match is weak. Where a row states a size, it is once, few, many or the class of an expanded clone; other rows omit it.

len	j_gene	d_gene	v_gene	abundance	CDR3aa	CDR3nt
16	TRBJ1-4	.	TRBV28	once	CASSTYPGTVGEKLFF	TGTGCCAGCAGTACCTACCCCGGGACGGTGGGAGAAAAACTGTTTTTT
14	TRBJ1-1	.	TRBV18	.	CASSPIGRNTEAFF	TGTGCCAGCTCACCAATAGGGCGAAACACTGAAGCTTTCTTT
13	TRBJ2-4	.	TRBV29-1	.	CSVEDTRRDIQYF	TGCAGCGTTGAAGATACACGGCGAGACATTCAGTACTTC
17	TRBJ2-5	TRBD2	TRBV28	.	CASSLKAGLAGGETQYF	TGTGCCAGCAGTTTAAAAGCCGGACTAGCGGGAGGAGAGACCCAGTACTTC
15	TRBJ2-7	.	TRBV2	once	CASAVGREPGYEQYF	TGTGCCAGCGCCGTCGGTAGAGAGCCTGGTTACGAGCAGTACTTC
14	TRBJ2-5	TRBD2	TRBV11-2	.	CASRPGLAEETQYF	TGTGCCAGCAGGCCAGGACTAGCGGAAGAGACCCAGTACTTC
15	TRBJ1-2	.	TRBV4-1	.	CASSQGSRGVGGYTF	TGCGCCAGCAGCCAAGGGTCTCGTGGGGTTGGTGGCTACACCTTC
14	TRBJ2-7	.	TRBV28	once	CASSFIPGSYEQYF	TGTGCCAGCAGTTTTATCCCCGGTTCCTACGAGCAGTACTTC
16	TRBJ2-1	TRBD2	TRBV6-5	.	CASSSPTSGSYNEQFF	TGTGCCAGCAGTTCCCCGACTAGCGGGTCTTACAATGAGCAGTTCTTC
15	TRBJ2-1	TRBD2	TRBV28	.	CASSLTSGRGNEQFF	TGTGCCAGCAGTTTGACTAGCGGGAGGGGCAATGAGCAGTTCTTC
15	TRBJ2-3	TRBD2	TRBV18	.	CASQGLAGGVDTQYF	TGTGCCAGCCAGGGCCTAGCGGGAGGAGTAGATACGCAGTATTTT
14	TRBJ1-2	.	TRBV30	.	CAWSVGGTNYGYTF	TGTGCCTGGAGTGTGGGGGGTACGAACTATGGCTACACCTTC
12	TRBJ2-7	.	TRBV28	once	CASSPVSYEQYF	TGTGCCAGCAGTCCGGTATCCTACGAGCAGTACTTC
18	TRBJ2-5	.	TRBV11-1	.	CASSQRSGMPAAAETQYF	TGTGCCAGCAGCCAAAGGTCGGGAATGCCAGCTGCGGCGGAGACCCAGTACTTC
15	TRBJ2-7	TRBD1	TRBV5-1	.	CASSLVTGQNYEQYF	TGCGCCAGCAGCTTGGTTACGGGACAGAACTACGAGCAGTACTTC
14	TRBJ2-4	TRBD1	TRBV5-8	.	CASSPDRGQDIQYF	TGTGCCAGCAGCCCGGACAGGGGGCAGGACATTCAGTACTTC
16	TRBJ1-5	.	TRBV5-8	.	CASSVIPDGGNQPQHF	TGTGCCAGCAGCGTCATCCCCGACGGCGGCAATCAGCCCCAGCATTTT
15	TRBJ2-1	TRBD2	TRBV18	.	CASSPPGLAGFEQFF	TGTGCCAGCTCTCCGCCGGGACTAGCGGGATTTGAGCAGTTCTTC
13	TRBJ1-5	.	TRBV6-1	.	CASSRQVNQPQHF	TGTGCCAGCAGTAGACAGGTAAATCAGCCCCAGCATTTT
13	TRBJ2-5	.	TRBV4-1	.	CASSQATQETQYF	TGCGCCAGCAGCCAAGCCACCCAAGAGACCCAGTACTTC
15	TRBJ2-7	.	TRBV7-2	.	CASSIGPGESYEQYF	TGTGCCAGCAGCATAGGACCGGGAGAGTCCTACGAGCAGTACTTC
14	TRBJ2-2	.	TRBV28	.	CASSFGANTGELFF	TGTGCCAGCAGTTTCGGGGCGAACACCGGGGAGCTGTTTTTT
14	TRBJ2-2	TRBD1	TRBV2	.	CASSQTGGIGELFF	TGTGCCAGCAGTCAGACAGGGGGCATCGGGGAGCTGTTTTTT
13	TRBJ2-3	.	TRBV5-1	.	CASRPDPTDTQYF	TGCGCCAGCAGACCGGACCCCACAGATACGCAGTATTTT
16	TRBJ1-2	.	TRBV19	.	CASSGRGPGQIYGYTF	TGTGCCAGTAGCGGAAGGGGCCCGGGACAAATCTATGGCTACACCTTC
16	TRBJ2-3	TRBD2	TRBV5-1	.	CASVSGLAGEADTQYF	TGCGCCAGCGTCTCGGGGCTTGCGGGAGAGGCTGATACGCAGTATTTT